Below, 3 T cell receptor beta chains from the same sample are listed, as sequenced in a study of OX40 agonist ivuxolimab in advanced cancers. Here immunoSEQ multiplex PCR was the method, and the copy in TCRdb shows in-frame clones only, minus some. The sample lists around 60,000 clones, roughly 80% occurring once. Sequencing was performed on CD4+ or CD8+ T cells sorted from blood, taken in a trial of the OX40 agonist ivuxolimab. These receptors all stem from an adult with an advanced solid tumor such as melanoma, head and neck, liver or kidney cancer.

This clone came up a few times. The chain uses TRBV30 and TRBJ2-5; 9 bases are shared with TRBD2. Unmatched junction bases numbered 8, after V lost 4 bases and J lost 5 bases. Germline assignment: CDR1 GTSNPN and CDR2 SVGIG (reference sequence). The CDR3 length is 14 residues. CDR3 loop: CAWKKREEGETQYF. CDR3 nucleotide sequence: TGTGCCTGGAAGAAGCGGGAGGAAGGCGAGACCCAGTACTTC.

This chain joins TRBV5-8 and TRBJ1-2, with D maybe TRBD1 (6 bases). The CDR3 has 15 amino acids. V lost 1 base and J 8 bases, leaving 18 bases between the germline ends. The V gene's germline CDR1 is SGHTS and CDR2 YDEGEE. CDR3 sequence reads: CASSLNLDRSAGYTF. In DNA, the CDR3 is TGTGCCAGCAGCTTGAACTTAGACAGGTCGGCCGGCTACACCTTC.

This clone appeared a single time. This chain uses TRBV7-3 with TRBJ2-2; 14 nucleotides align to TRBD2. J lost 3 bases, V lost 5 bases, and 2 bases had no gene match. CDR3 size: 16 residues. CDR1 is SGHTA, CDR2 FQGTGA, per germline. The CDR3 bases are TGTGCCAGCAGCAGACTAGCGGGAGGGCACACCGGGGAGCTGTTTTTT. Amino acid sequence: CASSRLAGGHTGELFF.